The 14 T cell receptor beta chains listed next were all sequenced from one sample in a study of blood T cell repertoires in COVID-19. Using immunoSEQ multiplex PCR, the repertoire was profiled, and TCRdb retains in-frame clones only, with some absent. The table lists some 150,000 clones, 87% of them singletons. The sequenced sample consisted of peripheral blood. These receptors came from a man between 18 and 29 years old with active or convalescent COVID-19.

In DNA form, the CDR3 reads TGTGCCAGCAGCGACACAAACACCGGGGAGCTGTTTTTT. It codes for CASSDTNTGELFF. V and J are TRBV7-8 and TRBJ2-2; D is unresolved. This CDR3 region has 13 residues. V lost 5 bases and J 2 bases, leaving 6 bases between the germline ends. The germline gives CDR1 SGHVS, CDR2 FQNEAQ.

This sequence joins TRBV21-1 and TRBJ1-5. TRBV21-1 is reported as a pseudogene. The CDR3 sequence is 19 residues long. DNA of the CDR3: TGTGCCAGCAGCAAACCGAGCTGGACGGAGGGAACAGGCAATCAGCCCCAGCATTTT. This encodes CASSKPSWTEGTGNQPQHF.

V is TRBV6-5 and J is TRBJ1-2, with TRBD1 matching over 7 bases. The CDR3 extends over 12 amino acids. Per the germline V gene, CDR1 is MNHEY and CDR2 is SVGAGI. With V trimmed by 2 bases and J by 10 bases, 4 bases remained unmatched. CDR3 loop: CASSYRGTDYTF. The CDR3 coding sequence is TGTGCCAGCAGTTACCGCGGGACAGACTACACCTTC.

The chain couples TRBV29-1 to TRBJ1-6; D call uncertain. This CDR3 is 13 amino acids long. V lost 8 bases, J lost 3 bases, and 11 bases lay in between. CDR1 and CDR2 (germline): SQVTM, ANQGSEA. CDR3 coding DNA: TGCAGCACCCAACAGAGCTATAATTCACCCCTCCACTTT. This gives the protein CSTQQSYNSPLHF.

V is TRBV27 and J is TRBJ1-1, with a possible D match to TRBD1 (5 bases). Per the germline V gene, CDR1 is MNHEY and CDR2 is SMNVEV (reference sequence). CDR3 length equals 14 residues. V lost 8 bases to trimming and J lost 0 bases, with 13 bases between them. CDR3 amino acids: CASARQGLNTEAFF. For the CDR3, the DNA is TGTGCCAGCGCCCGCCAGGGCCTGAACACTGAAGCTTTCTTT.

This chain connects TRBV5-1 to TRBJ1-6; D ambiguous. CDR3 length: 14 amino acids. The germline CDR1 and CDR2 sequences are SGHRS and YFSETQ. Between the trimmed V and J ends, which lost 1 base and 12 bases, there was a span of 14 bases. CDR3 sequence reads: CASSLKGKEGPLHF. The CDR3 DNA reads TGCGCCAGCAGCTTGAAGGGAAAGGAGGGACCCCTCCACTTT. Using reference TRBV5-1 and TRBJ1-6 for the parts outside the CDR3, the full variable domain is KAGVTQTPRYLIKTRGQQVTLSCSPISGHRSVSWYQQTPGQGLQFLFEYFSETQRNKGNFPGRFSGRQFSNSRSEMNVSTLELGDSALYLCASSLKGKEGPLHFGNGTRLTVT.

This chain joins TRBV5-5 and TRBJ1-3, with 7 bases fitting TRBD1. The length of the CDR3 is 15 residues. Trimming took 4 bases from V and 1 from J; bases not matched to a gene: 5. Per germline, CDR1 SGHKS and CDR2 YYEKEE (reference sequence). CDR3 DNA: TGTGCCAGCAGCACGGACAGGTCTTCTGGAAACACCATATATTTT. Its protein product is CASSTDRSSGNTIYF.

The chain joins TRBV19 to TRBJ2-1; possibly TRBD2 for D (6 bases). This CDR3 is built from 14 residues. The ends were cut back, 1 base at V and 3 bases at J, with 7 bases in the middle. Germline V gives CDR1 LNHDA, CDR2 SQIVND (reference sequence). CDR3 nucleotides: TGTGCCAGTAGTATAGGCGGGGACTACAATGAGCAGTTCTTC. It specifies CASSIGGDYNEQFF.

CDR3 residues: CASSDPGQSPEAFF. The CDR3 DNA reads TGTGCCAGCAGCGACCCGGGACAATCCCCTGAAGCTTTCTTT. The J gene is TRBJ1-1, the V gene TRBV6-2 or TRBV6-3; D perhaps matches TRBD1 (6 bases). The CDR3 covers 14 residues. With 6 bases removed from V and 6 bases from J, the gap between germline ends came to 17 bases. CDR1 is MNHEY and CDR2 is SVGEGT in the germline V gene.

The chain combines TRBV27 with TRBJ2-6, with D possibly being TRBD1 (6 bases). Trimming took off 5 bases at V and 2 bases at J, with 13 bases between the two ends. Germline V gene lookup returns CDR1 MNHEY and CDR2 SMNVEV (reference sequence). The CDR3 is made up of 16 amino acids. Here the CDR3 DNA reads TGTGCCAGCAGTCCCTACAGGGTAGCTGGGGCCAACGTCCTGACTTTC. Protein product: CASSPYRVAGANVLTF.

This chain links TRBV2 with TRBJ1-5; D unresolved. Germline V gives CDR1 SNHLY, CDR2 FYNNEI. Between the trimmed V and J ends, which lost 8 bases and 0 bases, there was a span of 11 bases. This CDR3 is 14 amino acids long. The CDR3 here is CASGRAYSNQPQHF. The DNA for the CDR3 is TGTGCCAGCGGGCGTGCCTATAGCAATCAGCCCCAGCATTTT.

The chain employs TRBV29-1 and TRBJ2-5; 11 bases are a match to TRBD1. The CDR3 contains 14 residues. Germline V CDR1 and CDR2: SQVTM, ANQGSEA. V dropped 4 bases and J dropped 2; count of bases not matched to a gene: 3. The CDR3 DNA reads TGCAGCGTTGGGACAGGGGGCGGACAAGAGACCCAGTACTTC. This encodes CSVGTGGGQETQYF. The full variable domain, in which reference TRBV29-1 and TRBJ2-5 provide the parts outside the CDR3, is SAVISQKPSRDICQRGTSLTIQCQVDSQVTMMFWYRQQPGQSLTLIATANQGSEATYESGFVIDKFPISRPNLTFSTLTVSNMSPEDSSIYLCSVGTGGGQETQYFGPGTRLLVL.

The V gene is TRBV5-1, the J gene TRBJ2-5, with 10 bases lining up with TRBD1. The germline V gene has CDR1 SGHRS and CDR2 YFSETQ. Germline trimming cut 4 bases from V and 6 bases from J; bases unmatched to any gene: 3. The CDR3 spans 13 residues. CDR3 protein: CASSETGGKTQYF. CDR3 sequence (DNA): TGCGCCAGCAGCGAGACAGGGGGCAAGACCCAGTACTTC.

The V call is TRBV5-1, the J call TRBJ1-2; TRBD1 aligns across 8 bases. Germline loops: CDR1 SGHRS, CDR2 YFSETQ. The CDR3 spans 15 residues. With V trimmed by 6 bases and J by 5 bases, 12 bases remained unmatched. The chain's CDR3 is CASTAGTGVWYGYTF. CDR3 bases: TGCGCCAGCACCGCCGGGACAGGAGTATGGTATGGCTACACCTTC.